This is a list of T cell receptor beta chains from one sample in a study of blood T cell repertoires in COVID-19. Some clones are missing from TCRdb's copy, which holds only in-frame ones; the method was immunoSEQ multiplex PCR. Counted here are fewer than 350,000 clones, 75% to 95% occurring once; the ten biggest clones make up more than 6%. Input material: peripheral blood. The origin of the receptors is a woman younger than 45 with COVID-19, enrolled during active disease. Both conserved end residues are part of each CDR3. The order of the fields is J gene, D gene, clone size, V gene, CDR3 protein, CDR3 DNA. The D gene is left open where the match is weak. Only some rows state a clone size, as once, few, many or a class for expanded clones.

TRBJ1-5 TRBD1 NA TRBV12-3/TRBV12-4 CASSPGGDQPQHF TGTGCCAGCAGTCCAGGGGGCGATCAGCCCCAGCATTTT
TRBJ1-1 TRBD1 NA TRBV6-1 CASSETGMNTEAFF TGTGCCAGCAGTGAGACAGGGATGAACACTGAAGCTTTCTTT
TRBJ2-7 NA once TRBV28 CASTSNRGSSYEQYF TGTGCCTCTACCTCGAACCGGGGAAGCTCCTACGAGCAGTACTTC
TRBJ2-7 TRBD2 NA TRBV7-8 CASSSGLAATYEQYF TGTGCCAGCAGCTCGGGACTAGCGGCAACCTACGAGCAGTACTTC
TRBJ2-5 TRBD2 NA TRBV7-2 CASRRLAANQETQYF TGTGCCAGCCGTCGACTAGCGGCCAACCAAGAGACCCAGTACTTC
TRBJ1-1 NA NA TRBV12-3/TRBV12-4 CASSLMGDTEAFF TGTGCCAGCAGTTTAATGGGAGACACTGAAGCTTTCTTT
TRBJ1-4 TRBD1 NA TRBV5-4 CASSSQGIEEKLFF TGTGCCAGCAGCTCACAGGGGATAGAGGAAAAACTGTTTTTT
TRBJ2-7 NA NA TRBV4-1 CASSQARNYEQYF TGCGCCAGCAGCCAGGCCAGGAACTACGAGCAGTACTTC
TRBJ1-1 NA NA TRBV19 CASSTGLEAFF TGTGCCAGTAGTACAGGACTCGAAGCTTTCTTT
TRBJ2-7 NA few TRBV2 CASSAEGYEQYF TGTGCCAGCAGTGCCGAGGGCTACGAGCAGTACTTC
TRBJ1-6 TRBD1 NA TRBV30 CAWATGVSYNSPLHF TGTGCCTGGGCGACAGGGGTCTCCTATAATTCACCCCTCCACTTT
TRBJ2-6 NA NA TRBV18 CASSRGGPSSGANVLTF TGTGCCAGCTCACGTGGCGGGCCAAGCTCTGGGGCCAACGTCCTGACTTTC
TRBJ1-5 NA NA TRBV2 CASSAGGRNQPQHF TGTGCCAGCAGTGCGGGGGGCCGGAATCAGCCCCAGCATTTT
TRBJ2-3 TRBD2 NA TRBV28 CASSLYQPTRTSGINFISTDTQYF TGTGCCAGCAGTTTATACCAACCGACTAGGACTAGCGGGATTAATTTTATTAGCACAGATACGCAGTATTTT
TRBJ1-6 NA NA TRBV5-6 CASRQDVDSPLHF TGTGCCAGTAGACAGGACGTTGATTCACCCCTCCACTTT
TRBJ1-2 NA NA TRBV6-5 CASRPQGGDNYGYTF TGTGCCAGCAGGCCGCAGGGTGGCGATAACTATGGCTACACCTTC
TRBJ2-7 TRBD2 NA TRBV27 CASSLGTSSGYEQYF TGTGCCAGCAGTTTGGGGACTAGCAGCGGGTACGAGCAGTACTTC
TRBJ1-2 TRBD1 NA TRBV30 CAWAATGSGGYTF TGTGCCTGGGCGGCGACAGGGTCCGGCGGCTACACCTTC
TRBJ2-7 NA once TRBV7-9 CASSSTSDRSYEQYF TGTGCCAGCAGCTCAACCTCGGACAGATCCTACGAGCAGTACTTC
TRBJ1-4 NA NA TRBV3-1/TRBV3-2 CASSQSGGGLVGGKLFF TGTGCCAGCAGCCAATCCGGGGGGGGATTAGTAGGTGGAAAACTGTTTTTT
TRBJ2-7 NA NA TRBV7-9 CATQWGGSYEQYF TGTGCCACCCAGTGGGGAGGATCCTACGAGCAGTACTTC
TRBJ2-1 NA NA TRBV7-3 CASSSQGYNEQFF TGTGCCAGCAGCAGTCAGGGATACAATGAGCAGTTCTTC
TRBJ1-6 NA NA TRBV5-4 CASSLGISAPLHF TGTGCCAGCAGCCTGGGTATTTCGGCACCCCTCCACTTT
TRBJ1-6 TRBD1 NA TRBV6-6 CASTLDRAGNSPLHF TGTGCCAGCACCCTGGACAGGGCCGGGAATTCACCCCTCCACTTT
TRBJ2-7 NA NA TRBV7-9 CASSLVQGPYEQYF TGTGCCAGCAGCTTAGTACAGGGCCCCTACGAGCAGTACTTC
TRBJ2-5 TRBD2 NA TRBV6-2/TRBV6-3 CASSYRAGGPQETQYF TGTGCCAGCAGTTACCGAGCGGGAGGGCCACAGGAGACCCAGTACTTC
TRBJ1-2 NA NA TRBV12-1 CASSPATGETNYGYTF TGTGCCAGCAGCCCCGCTACAGGAGAGACTAACTATGGCTACACCTTC
TRBJ1-1 NA once TRBV28 CASKAGGENTEAFF TGTGCCAGCAAAGCGGGGGGCGAGAACACTGAAGCTTTCTTT
TRBJ1-1 NA once TRBV4-3 CASSQAGRAGAEAFF TGCGCCAGCAGCCAGGCGGGACGGGCAGGCGCTGAAGCTTTCTTT
TRBJ2-1 NA NA TRBV4-3 CASSQDGGSSYNEQFF TGCGCCAGCAGCCAAGATGGCGGTAGCTCCTACAATGAGCAGTTCTTC
TRBJ1-2 TRBD1 NA TRBV9 CASSKRTGGIDYGYTF TGTGCCAGCAGCAAGCGAACAGGGGGCATAGACTATGGCTACACCTTC
TRBJ2-4 TRBD1 NA TRBV10-2 CASRAGTGAGGDKNIQYF TGCGCCAGCAGAGCCGGGACAGGGGCCGGCGGGGACAAAAACATTCAGTACTTC
TRBJ2-3 TRBD1 NA TRBV5-4 CASTRGTGGTDTQYF TGTGCCAGCACTCGCGGGACAGGGGGCACAGATACGCAGTATTTT